In its sample, the clone carrying this TCR beta chain was seen once. Its antigen is undetermined. The data derive from a study of cytomegalovirus exposure and HLA in healthy donors. Study observations and caveats: Across donors, most TCRs were seen rarely, yet some public ones were widespread.

The assay was immunoSEQ multiplex PCR, and TCRdb's table has in-frame clones only and misses some. The table includes approximately 300,000 clones, roughly 89% detected once. The sequence was obtained from a woman aged 18-29 years in good health and CMV-seronegative. Sequencing was carried out using PBMCs.

The CDR3, as DNA: TGTGCCAGCAGCGCAGCGGGAGACCCCTACAATGAGCAGTTCTTC. It encodes CASSAAGDPYNEQFF. The rearrangement joins TRBV7-9 to TRBJ2-1; 8 bases agree with TRBD2. Germline V gene sequence: CDR1 SEHNR, CDR2 FQNEAQ (reference sequence). CDR3 size: 15 residues. Losses at the gene ends were 5 bases for V and 2 bases for J; bases not matched to a gene: 5.